The next 25 T cell receptor beta chains were all read from a single sample in a study of T cells expressing NK-cell markers. For each CDR3 protein, TCRdb gives one entry from its re-call of the 5' RACE reads, without DNA. This table holds a few hundred thousand distinct CDR3 sequences. The material sequenced was blood T cells: a sorted CD56 or NKG2C T cell subset, CD4+ or CD8+ T cells, or bulk PBMC T cells (not recorded which). The receptors stem from a man aged 18 to 69 in good health.

The gene calls are TRBV3-1 and TRBJ2-3. CDR1 and CDR2 (germline): LGHDT, YNNKEL (reference sequence). CDR3 size: 17 residues. The CDR3 sequence: CASSQRADGQGTDTQYF.

The chain carries TRBV2 and TRBJ2-7; TCRdb gives TRBD1 as the D gene, but with no DNA this cannot be confirmed. The CDR3 consists of 13 residues. Per the germline V gene, CDR1 is SNHLY and CDR2 is FYNNEI. CDR3 sequence: CASRAGVVGEQYF.

The chain couples TRBV9 to TRBJ2-1; TCRdb picks TRBD1, but there is no DNA to check that call. There are 16 residues in the CDR3. Germline V CDR1 and CDR2: SGDLS, YYNGEE. CDR3 protein: CASSGGTGSGPSEQFF. Based on the CDR3 plus reference TRBV9 and TRBJ2-1, the full variable domain is DSGVTQTPKHLITATGQRVTLRCSPRSGDLSVYWYQQSLDQGLQFLIQYYNGEERAKGNILERFSAQQFPDLHSELNLSSLELGDSALYFCASSGGTGSGPSEQFFGPGTRLTVL.

This CDR3 reads CASKGSQGLTRITGELFF. The gene calls are TRBV2 and TRBJ2-2; checking the TCRdb D call of TRBD2 is not possible without DNA. This CDR3 comprises 18 residues. Germline values: CDR1 SNHLY, CDR2 FYNNEI.

The CDR3 protein is CASQRGGPINEQFF. The rearrangement uses TRBV2 and TRBJ2-1; the TCRdb call, TRBD2, lacks DNA for checking. The length of the CDR3 is 14 residues. Per the germline V gene, CDR1 is SNHLY and CDR2 is FYNNEI.

The chain carries TRBV7-9 and TRBJ1-2; TCRdb selects TRBD1, and the lack of DNA leaves this call unchecked. CDR1 is SEHNR and CDR2 is FQNEAQ in the germline V gene (reference sequence). CDR3 length: 13 residues. CDR3 region: CASSFDQGNGYTF.

This chain uses TRBV11-2 with TRBJ2-3; the D call of TRBD2 rests on TCRdb alone, since no DNA is present to check it. This CDR3 is 18 amino acids long. In germline, CDR1 is SGHAT, CDR2 FQNNGV. Here the CDR3 reads CASSLGGSGGAYPDTQYF.

The chain has TRBV7-9 and TRBJ2-5; with no DNA, the TCRdb D assignment of TRBD2 cannot be verified. Per the germline V gene, CDR1 is SEHNR and CDR2 is FQNEAQ (reference sequence). This CDR3 is 15 amino acids long. The CDR3 sequence: CASSVRLAGSETQYF. Complete variable domain (other parts from reference TRBV7-9 and TRBJ2-5): DTGVSQNPRHKITKRGQNVTFRCDPISEHNRLYWYRQTLGQGPEFLTYFQNEAQLEKSRLLSDRFSAERPKGSFSTLEIQRTEQGDSAMYLCASSVRLAGSETQYFGPGTRLLVL.

V and J are TRBV4-1 and TRBJ1-3; TCRdb picks TRBD1, but there is no DNA to check that call. The CDR3 contains 15 residues. CDR1 MGHRA and CDR2 YSYEKL come from the germline V gene. CDR3: CASSQEAGDLNTIYF.

J is TRBJ1-6 and V is TRBV7-8. Germline values: CDR1 SGHVS, CDR2 FQNEAQ. The length of the CDR3 is 13 residues. This CDR3 is CASSLALNSPLHF. The variable domain in full, completed from reference TRBV7-8 and TRBJ1-6, reads GAGVSQSPRYKVAKRGQDVALRCDPISGHVSLFWYQQALGQGPEFLTYFQNEAQLDKSGLPSDRFFAERPEGSVSTLKIQRTQQEDSAVYLCASSLALNSPLHFGNGTRLTVT.

This rearrangement joins TRBV20-1 to TRBJ2-7; TCRdb outputs TRBD1, but without DNA this stays unchecked. CDR1 DFQATT and CDR2 SNEGSKA come from the germline V gene (reference sequence). CDR3 size: 14 residues. CDR3 loop: CSAKRRDRGREQYF.

V and J are TRBV6-5 and TRBJ1-2; TCRdb calls TRBD1, which cannot be checked without DNA. The CDR3 has 15 residues. CDR1 and CDR2 from the germline V gene are MNHEY and SVGAGI. Here the CDR3 reads CASSYDRDGNYGYTF.

V usage is TRBV10-3 and J usage is TRBJ2-3; TCRdb reports TRBD2, a call that lacks DNA to check it against. Germline-derived CDR1 and CDR2 are ENHRY and SYGVKD. This CDR3 has 18 residues. CDR3 sequence reads: CAISEGTSGGPSTDTQYF.

The CDR3 reads CASSQRFSTGYEQYF. The chain joins TRBV3-1 to TRBJ2-7. The CDR3 covers 15 residues. Germline V gives CDR1 LGHDT, CDR2 YNNKEL (reference sequence).

CDR3 in amino acids: CSARGRKSTDTQYF. The chain links TRBV20-1 to TRBJ2-3. Germline V gene sequence: CDR1 DFQATT, CDR2 SNEGSKA (reference sequence). The CDR3 has 14 residues.

This chain uses TRBV5-1 with TRBJ1-1; the TCRdb D gene call, TRBD1, has no DNA to confirm it. Germline assignment: CDR1 SGHRS and CDR2 YFSETQ. CDR3 length: 12 amino acids. The CDR3 protein is CASTLGTEKAFF.

This chain links TRBV15 with TRBJ2-3; TCRdb returns TRBD2, unconfirmable since there is no DNA. Germline V CDR1 and CDR2: LNHNV, YYDKDF (reference sequence). This CDR3 is built from 15 residues. CDR3 protein: CASHLAGGPTDTQYF. Variable domain in full (rest from reference TRBV15 and TRBJ2-3): DAMVIQNPRYQVTQFGKPVTLSCSQTLNHNVMYWYQQKSSQAPKLLFHYYDKDFNNEADTPDNFQSRRPNTSFCFLDIRSPGLGDTAMYLCASHLAGGPTDTQYFGPGTRLTVL.

This chain connects TRBV11-2 to TRBJ2-2. CDR1 and CDR2 (germline): SGHAT, FQNNGV. This CDR3 is 13 amino acids long. CDR3 sequence: CASNDFSTGELFF. Complete variable domain (other parts from reference TRBV11-2 and TRBJ2-2): EAGVAQSPRYKIIEKRQSVAFWCNPISGHATLYWYQQILGQGPKLLIQFQNNGVVDDSQLPKDRFSAERLKGVDSTLKIQPAKLEDSAVYLCASNDFSTGELFFGEGSRLTVL.

This sequence joins TRBV5-1 and TRBJ1-5; TCRdb's D call of TRBD1 is untestable without DNA. The CDR3 consists of 15 residues. The V gene's germline CDR1 is SGHRS and CDR2 YFSETQ. This chain's CDR3 is CASSFDGGSYQPQHF. Supplemented by reference TRBV5-1 and TRBJ1-5, the full variable domain reads KAGVTQTPRYLIKTRGQQVTLSCSPISGHRSVSWYQQTPGQGLQFLFEYFSETQRNKGNFPGRFSGRQFSNSRSEMNVSTLELGDSALYLCASSFDGGSYQPQHFGDGTRLSIL.

J is TRBJ2-2 and V is TRBV4-1; TCRdb designates TRBD2, a call that cannot be tested without DNA. The CDR3 is 19 residues long. Germline V CDR1 and CDR2: MGHRA, YSYEKL. The chain's CDR3 is CASSQDETSGTRNTGELFF.

The gene calls are TRBV28 and TRBJ1-2. Germline-derived CDR1 and CDR2 are MDHEN and SYDVKM. The CDR3 spans 12 residues. CDR3: CASTGKIYGYTF.

The V gene is TRBV11-2, the J gene TRBJ2-1; TCRdb's D call, TRBD2, is unchecked because there is no DNA. The CDR3 contains 18 residues. CDR1 SGHAT and CDR2 FQNNGV come from the germline V gene. The CDR3 sequence: CASRGLAGAPSSYNEQFF.

The V and J genes are TRBV12-3 or TRBV12-4 and TRBJ1-3. The CDR3 loop spans 14 amino acids. CDR3 amino acids: CASSEIYSGNTIYF.

The chain has TRBV5-4 and TRBJ2-7; TCRdb gives TRBD1 as the D gene, but with no DNA this cannot be confirmed. Germline V CDR1 and CDR2: SGHNT, YYREEE (reference sequence). The CDR3 has 14 residues. CDR3 residues: CASRDRGRPYEQYF.

The chain links TRBV20-1 to TRBJ2-2. The germline V gene has CDR1 DFQATT and CDR2 SNEGSKA (reference sequence). This CDR3 comprises 14 residues. The CDR3 spells CSAKNYVEEGELFF.